This note documents a single T cell receptor beta chain sequence. No antigen is known for it. The record originates from a study of identifying expanded T cells in peripheral blood. Notes on the study in general: Roughly two-week clone count variance significantly increased as total template count grew. About 1.2 clones differed between technical replicates, versus around 15 and 18 over time.

TCRdb's copy holds only in-frame clones and misses some; the assay was immunoSEQ multiplex PCR. Seen here are 95,000 or so clones, 70% to 90% observed once, and the top ten hold 5.6%. Healthy donors had no documented immune events, such as infections, while sampled. This TCR derives from a person aged 18 to 70 in good health. The specimen was blood.

DNA of the CDR3: TGTGCCAGTGCGTCCCGGGACGTACAAGAGACCCAGTACTTC. It specifies CASASRDVQETQYF. V usage is TRBV19 and J usage is TRBJ2-5; D may be TRBD1 or TRBD2 (5 bases each). V was cut by 8 bases and J by 2 bases, with 15 bases left in between. This CDR3 region has 14 residues. CDR1 is LNHDA and CDR2 is SQIVND in the germline V gene (reference sequence).